This T cell receptor (beta chain) appears in the sequencing data of a study of identical twins. This clonotype occurred a few times. Its antigen is undetermined. TCRdb independently ran MiXCR on the 5' RACE reads; one entry per CDR3 protein. The table lists 500,000 to 700,000 distinct CDR3 sequences, just over 7% of them singletons, with roughly 1.6% in the top ten. Study-wide results and limits: Zero-insertion findings could be partly confounded by invariant cells (MAIT and iNKT cells).

CDR1 and CDR2 (germline): SGHVS, FQNEAQ. The CDR3 runs 16 residues. V dropped 4 bases and J dropped 1 base, with 16 bases sitting between them. The same sample was also used in a study of yellow fever vaccine responses in identical twins. That paper notes: Twins' vaccine T cell response reportedly seemed partly convergent, partly personalized.

The clonotype originates from a woman under 30 in good health. Specimen: PBMCs. The chain combines TRBV7-8 with TRBJ1-1; D is possibly TRBD1 (6 bases). CDR3 sequence reads: CASSYLPRGWNTEAFF. In nucleotides, the CDR3 is TGTGCCAGCAGCTACCTTCCGAGGGGGTGGAACACTGAAGCTTTCTTT.